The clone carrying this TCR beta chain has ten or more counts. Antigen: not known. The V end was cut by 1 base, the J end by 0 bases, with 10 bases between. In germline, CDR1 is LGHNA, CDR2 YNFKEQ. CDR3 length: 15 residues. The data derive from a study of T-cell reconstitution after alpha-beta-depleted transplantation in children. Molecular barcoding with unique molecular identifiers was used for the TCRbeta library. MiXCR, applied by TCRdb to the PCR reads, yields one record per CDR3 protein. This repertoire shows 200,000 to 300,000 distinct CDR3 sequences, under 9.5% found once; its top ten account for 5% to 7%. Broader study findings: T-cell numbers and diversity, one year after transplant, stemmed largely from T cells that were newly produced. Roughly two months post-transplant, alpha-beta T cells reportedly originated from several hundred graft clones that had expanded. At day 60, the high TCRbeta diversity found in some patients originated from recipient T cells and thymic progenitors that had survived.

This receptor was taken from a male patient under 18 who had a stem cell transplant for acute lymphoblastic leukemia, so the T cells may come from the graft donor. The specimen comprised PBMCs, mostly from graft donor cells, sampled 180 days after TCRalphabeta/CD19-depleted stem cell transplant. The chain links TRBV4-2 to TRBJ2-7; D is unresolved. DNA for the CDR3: TGTGCCAGCAGCCAAGGTGGGGTATTCTCCTACGAGCAGTACTTC. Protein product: CASSQGGVFSYEQYF.